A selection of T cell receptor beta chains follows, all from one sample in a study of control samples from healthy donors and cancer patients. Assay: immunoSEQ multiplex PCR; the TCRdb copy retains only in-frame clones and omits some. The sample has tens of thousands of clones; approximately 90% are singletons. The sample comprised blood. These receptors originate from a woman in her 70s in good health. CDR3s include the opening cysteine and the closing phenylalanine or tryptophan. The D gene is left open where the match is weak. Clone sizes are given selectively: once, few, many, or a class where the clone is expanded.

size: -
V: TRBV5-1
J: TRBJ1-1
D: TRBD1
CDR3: CASSLGQGGTEAFF
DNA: TGCGCCAGCAGCCTCGGACAGGGCGGGACTGAAGCTTTCTTT

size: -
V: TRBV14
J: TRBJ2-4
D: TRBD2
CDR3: CASSQDHLAGGLYF
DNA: TGTGCCAGCAGCCAAGATCATCTAGCGGGAGGTTTGTACTTC

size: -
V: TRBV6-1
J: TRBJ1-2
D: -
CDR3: CASSEAGGWGYTF
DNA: TGTGCCAGCAGTGAAGCGGGGGGATGGGGCTACACCTTC

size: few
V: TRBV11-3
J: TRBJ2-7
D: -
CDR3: CASSSRDRAYEQYF
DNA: TGTGCCAGCAGCTCAAGGGACCGAGCCTACGAGCAGTACTTC

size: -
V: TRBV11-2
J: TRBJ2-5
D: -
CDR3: CASSFGGRETQYF
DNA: TGTGCCAGCAGCTTCGGGGGTAGAGAGACCCAGTACTTC

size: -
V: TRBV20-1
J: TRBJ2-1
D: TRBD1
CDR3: CSGDRGDEQFF
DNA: TGCAGTGGGGACAGAGGGGATGAGCAGTTCTTC

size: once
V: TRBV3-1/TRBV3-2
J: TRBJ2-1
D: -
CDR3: CASSLAGTMSSYNEQFF
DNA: TGTGCCAGCAGCCTCGCCGGGACAATGAGCTCCTACAATGAGCAGTTCTTC

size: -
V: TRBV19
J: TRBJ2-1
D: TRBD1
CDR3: CASRQGARVNEQFF
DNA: TGTGCCAGTAGGCAGGGGGCGAGGGTGAATGAGCAGTTCTTC

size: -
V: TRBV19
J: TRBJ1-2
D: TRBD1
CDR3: CASSIEGQGSIYGYTF
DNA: TGTGCCAGTAGTATAGAGGGACAGGGGAGCATCTATGGCTACACCTTC

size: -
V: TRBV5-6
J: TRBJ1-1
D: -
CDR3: CASSFGGPTGGWNTEAFF
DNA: TGTGCCAGCAGCTTTGGTGGCCCCACTGGGGGGTGGAACACTGAAGCTTTCTTT

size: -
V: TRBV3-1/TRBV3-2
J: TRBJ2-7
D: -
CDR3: CASSDPPGEQYF
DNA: TGTGCCAGCAGCGACCCCCCCGGCGAGCAGTACTTC

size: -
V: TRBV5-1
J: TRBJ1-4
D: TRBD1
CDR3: CASSREGGQGYEKLFF
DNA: TGCGCCAGCAGCCGGGAAGGTGGACAGGGATACGAAAAACTGTTTTTT

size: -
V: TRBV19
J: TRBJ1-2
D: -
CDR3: CASSARDDHYGYTF
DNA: TGTGCCAGTAGCGCGCGGGACGACCACTATGGCTACACCTTC

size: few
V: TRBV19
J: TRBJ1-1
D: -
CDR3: CASSITGVAEAFF
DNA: TGTGCCAGTAGTATAACCGGGGTGGCTGAAGCTTTCTTT

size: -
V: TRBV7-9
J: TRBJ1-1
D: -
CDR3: CASSGEVAFF
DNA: TGTGCCAGCAGTGGGGAAGTGGCTTTCTTT

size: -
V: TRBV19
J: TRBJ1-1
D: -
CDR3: CASRGQVTEAFF
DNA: TGTGCCAGTAGAGGTCAGGTCACTGAAGCTTTCTTT

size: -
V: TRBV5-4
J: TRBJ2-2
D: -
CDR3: CASSLRSNTGELFF
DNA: TGTGCCAGCAGCTTGCGGTCGAACACCGGGGAGCTGTTTTTT

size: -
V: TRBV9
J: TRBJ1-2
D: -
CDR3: CASSPRTDYGYTF
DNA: TGTGCCAGCAGCCCCCGGACGGACTATGGCTACACCTTC

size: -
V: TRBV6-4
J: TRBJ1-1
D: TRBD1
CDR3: CASTPGGVGGAFF
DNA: TGTGCCAGCACCCCAGGGGGAGTGGGGGGAGCTTTCTTT

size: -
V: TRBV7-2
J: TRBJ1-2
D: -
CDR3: CASSLAPGAGYTF
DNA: TGTGCCAGCAGCTTAGCCCCAGGGGCAGGCTACACCTTC

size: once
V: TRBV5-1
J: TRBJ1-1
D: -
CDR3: CASSLGGENTEAFF
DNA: TGCGCCAGCAGCTTGGGTGGGGAGAACACTGAAGCTTTCTTT

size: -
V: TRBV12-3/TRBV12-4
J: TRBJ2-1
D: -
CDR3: CASSLGDTMEQFF
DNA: TGTGCCAGCAGTTTGGGGGACACCATGGAGCAGTTCTTC

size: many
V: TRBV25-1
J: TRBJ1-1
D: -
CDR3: CASSERENTEAFF
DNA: TGTGCCAGCAGTGAGCGGGAGAACACTGAAGCTTTCTTT

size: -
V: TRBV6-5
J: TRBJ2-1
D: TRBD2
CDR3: CASRGTSGGYNEQFF
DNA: TGTGCCAGCAGAGGGACTAGCGGGGGATACAATGAGCAGTTCTTC

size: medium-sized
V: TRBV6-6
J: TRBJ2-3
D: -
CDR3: CASSMAPDRGTQYF
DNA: TGTGCCAGCAGTATGGCTCCGGACCGCGGTACGCAGTATTTT

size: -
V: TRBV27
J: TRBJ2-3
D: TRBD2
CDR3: CASSFGTSGLLNTQYF
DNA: TGTGCCAGCAGTTTCGGGACTAGCGGCCTTTTGAATACGCAGTATTTT

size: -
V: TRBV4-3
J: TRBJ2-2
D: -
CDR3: CASSQDPRQNRELFF
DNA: TGCGCCAGCAGCCAAGATCCCCGACAGAATCGGGAGCTGTTTTTT

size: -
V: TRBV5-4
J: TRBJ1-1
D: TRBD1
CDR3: CASSVRDRLGTEAFF
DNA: TGTGCCAGCAGCGTTCGGGACAGGCTTGGAACTGAAGCTTTCTTT

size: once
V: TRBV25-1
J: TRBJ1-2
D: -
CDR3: CASSGTDRLRGNGYTF
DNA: TGTGCCAGCAGTGGGACAGATAGACTGCGCGGGAATGGCTACACCTTC

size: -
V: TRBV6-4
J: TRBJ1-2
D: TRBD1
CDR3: CASSPGQGRNYGYTF
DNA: TGTGCCAGCAGTCCCGGACAGGGACGTAACTATGGCTACACCTTC

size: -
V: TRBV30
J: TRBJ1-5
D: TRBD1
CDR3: CAWSGQGNQPQHF
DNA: TGTGCCTGGAGCGGACAGGGGAATCAGCCCCAGCATTTT

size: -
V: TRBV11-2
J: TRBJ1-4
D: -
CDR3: CASSIRATNEKLFF
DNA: TGTGCCAGCAGCATAAGGGCAACTAATGAAAAACTGTTTTTT

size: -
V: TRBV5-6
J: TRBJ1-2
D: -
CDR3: CASSLGTGYTF
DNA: TGTGCCAGCAGCTTGGGGACCGGCTACACCTTC

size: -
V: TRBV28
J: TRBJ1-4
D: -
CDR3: CASSFQGGSNEKLFF
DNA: TGTGCCAGCAGTTTCCAGGGAGGATCTAATGAAAAACTGTTTTTT

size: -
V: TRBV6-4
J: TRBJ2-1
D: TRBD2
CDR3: CASSGLAGAEQFF
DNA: TGTGCCAGCAGTGGTCTAGCGGGGGCTGAGCAGTTCTTC

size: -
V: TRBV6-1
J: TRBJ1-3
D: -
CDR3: CASSETGGSSGNTIYF
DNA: TGTGCCAGCAGTGAAACGGGGGGAAGCTCTGGAAACACCATATATTTT

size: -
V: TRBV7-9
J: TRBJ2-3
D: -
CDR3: CASRYPRLDTQYF
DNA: TGTGCCAGCAGATATCCTAGGCTCGATACGCAGTATTTT

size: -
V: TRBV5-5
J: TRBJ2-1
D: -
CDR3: CASRISGTRDNEQFF
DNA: TGTGCCAGCAGAATATCCGGGACACGGGACAATGAGCAGTTCTTC

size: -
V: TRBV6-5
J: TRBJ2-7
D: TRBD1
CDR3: CASSSTGQGSYEQYF
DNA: TGTGCCAGCAGTTCTACGGGACAGGGCTCCTACGAGCAGTACTTC

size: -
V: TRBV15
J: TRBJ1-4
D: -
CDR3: CATSRRVGEKLFF
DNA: TGTGCCACCAGCAGGAGGGTGGGCGAAAAACTGTTTTTT

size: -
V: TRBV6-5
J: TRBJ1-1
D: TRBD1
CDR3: CASSRTGKGLTEAFF
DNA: TGTGCCAGCAGTAGGACAGGGAAGGGATTAACTGAAGCTTTCTTT

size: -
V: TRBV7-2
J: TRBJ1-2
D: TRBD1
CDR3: CASSPRTGNYGYTF
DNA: TGTGCCAGCAGCCCCCGGACAGGGAACTATGGCTACACCTTC

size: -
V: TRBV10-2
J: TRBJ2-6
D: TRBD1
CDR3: CASTPGQLSSGANVLTF
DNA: TGCGCCAGCACACCGGGACAGTTAAGCTCTGGGGCCAACGTCCTGACTTTC

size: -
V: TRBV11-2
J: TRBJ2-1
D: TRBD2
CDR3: CASSLRGGREQFF
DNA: TGTGCCAGCAGCTTACGGGGGGGCCGTGAGCAGTTCTTC

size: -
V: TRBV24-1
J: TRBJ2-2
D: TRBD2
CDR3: CATSDYSGRGTGELFF
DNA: TGTGCCACCAGTGATTACAGCGGGAGAGGCACCGGGGAGCTGTTTTTT

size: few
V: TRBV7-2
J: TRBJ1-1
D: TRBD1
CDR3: CASSLGGQMLAFF
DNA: TGTGCCAGCAGCTTAGGGGGACAGATGCTAGCTTTCTTT

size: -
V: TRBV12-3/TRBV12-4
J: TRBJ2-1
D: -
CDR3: CASSRARNEQFF
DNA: TGTGCCAGCAGTCGAGCACGCAATGAGCAGTTCTTC

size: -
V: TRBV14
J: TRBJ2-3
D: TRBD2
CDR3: CASSTSGTHTDTQYF
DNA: TGTGCCAGCAGCACTAGCGGGACTCACACAGATACGCAGTATTTT

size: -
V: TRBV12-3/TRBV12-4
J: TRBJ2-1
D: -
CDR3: CASSLAKQFF
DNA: TGTGCCAGCAGTTTAGCCAAGCAGTTCTTC

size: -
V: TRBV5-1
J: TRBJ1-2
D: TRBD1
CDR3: CASSLEEGATYGYTF
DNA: TGCGCCAGCAGCTTGGAGGAGGGGGCTACCTATGGCTACACCTTC

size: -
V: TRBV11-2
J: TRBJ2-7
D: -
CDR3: CASSLPLGEQYF
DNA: TGTGCCAGCAGCTTACCCCTCGGCGAGCAGTACTTC

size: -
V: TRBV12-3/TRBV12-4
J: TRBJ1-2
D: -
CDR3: CASSLRPKYGYTF
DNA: TGTGCCAGCAGTTTACGGCCGAAATATGGCTACACCTTC

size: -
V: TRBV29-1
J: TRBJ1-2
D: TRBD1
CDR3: CSVDPRGTGQGRGDYGYTF
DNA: TGCAGCGTTGACCCCCGAGGGACGGGACAGGGTAGAGGGGACTATGGCTACACCTTC

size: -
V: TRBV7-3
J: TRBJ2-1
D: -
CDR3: CASSSTRAAYNEQFF
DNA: TGTGCCAGCAGCTCGACTAGGGCGGCCTACAATGAGCAGTTCTTC

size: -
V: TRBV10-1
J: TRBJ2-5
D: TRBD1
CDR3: CASSDLVTGMDETQYF
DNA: TGCGCCAGCAGTGATCTTGTGACAGGGATGGATGAGACCCAGTACTTC

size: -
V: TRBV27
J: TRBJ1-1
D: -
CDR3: CASSLTRGGTEAFF
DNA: TGTGCCAGCAGTCTGACAAGAGGTGGGACTGAAGCTTTCTTT

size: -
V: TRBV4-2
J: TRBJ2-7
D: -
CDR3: CASSLAGTSTYEQYF
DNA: TGTGCCAGCAGCCTGGCTGGGACGTCTACCTACGAGCAGTACTTC

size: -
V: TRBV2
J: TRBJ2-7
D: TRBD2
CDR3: CASSGTSGVEQYF
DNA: TGTGCCAGCAGTGGTACTAGCGGGGTCGAGCAGTACTTC

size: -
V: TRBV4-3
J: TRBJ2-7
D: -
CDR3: CASSQDVGGSYEQYF
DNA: TGCGCCAGCAGCCAAGATGTTGGAGGCTCCTACGAGCAGTACTTC